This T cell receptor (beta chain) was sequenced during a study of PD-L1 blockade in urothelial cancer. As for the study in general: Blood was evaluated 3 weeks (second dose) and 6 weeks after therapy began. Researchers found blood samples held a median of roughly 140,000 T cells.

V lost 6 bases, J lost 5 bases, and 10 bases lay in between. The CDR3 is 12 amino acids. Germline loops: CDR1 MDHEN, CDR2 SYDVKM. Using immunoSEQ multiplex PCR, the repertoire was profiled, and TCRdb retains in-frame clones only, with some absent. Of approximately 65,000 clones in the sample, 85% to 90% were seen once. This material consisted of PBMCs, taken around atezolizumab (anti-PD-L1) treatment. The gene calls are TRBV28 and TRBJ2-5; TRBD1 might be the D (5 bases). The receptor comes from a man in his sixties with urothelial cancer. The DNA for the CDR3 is TGTGCCAGCAGCCTCGCAGGGGAGACCCAGTACTTC. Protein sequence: CASSLAGETQYF.